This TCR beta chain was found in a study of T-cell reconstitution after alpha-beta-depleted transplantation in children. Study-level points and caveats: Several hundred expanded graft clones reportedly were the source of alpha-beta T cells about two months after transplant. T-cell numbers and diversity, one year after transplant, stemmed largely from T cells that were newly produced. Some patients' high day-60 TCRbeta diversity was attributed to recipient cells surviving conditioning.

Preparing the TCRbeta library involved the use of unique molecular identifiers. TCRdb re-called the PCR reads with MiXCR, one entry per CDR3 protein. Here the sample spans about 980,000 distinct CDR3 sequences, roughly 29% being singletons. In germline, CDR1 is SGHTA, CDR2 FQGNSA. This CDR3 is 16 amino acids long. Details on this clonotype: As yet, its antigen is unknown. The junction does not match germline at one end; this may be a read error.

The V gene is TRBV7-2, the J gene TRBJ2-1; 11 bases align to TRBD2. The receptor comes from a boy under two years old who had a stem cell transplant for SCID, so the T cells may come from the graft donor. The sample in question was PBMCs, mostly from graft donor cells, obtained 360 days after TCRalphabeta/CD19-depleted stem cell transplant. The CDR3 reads CASSLWGTSGDNGQFF. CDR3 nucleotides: TGTGCCAGCAGCTTATGGGGGACTAGCGGAGACAATGGGCAGTTCTTC.